Listed below are T cell receptor beta chains from one sample, sequenced in a study of blood T cell repertoires in COVID-19. Generated by immunoSEQ multiplex PCR, the TCRdb table keeps only in-frame clones and is missing some. Of roughly 260,000 clones listed, about 88% were seen once; the top ten hold roughly 4%. Sequenced sample: peripheral blood. These receptors all stem from a man aged 55 to 70 who had recovered from COVID-19. The CDR3 runs from the conserved cysteine through the conserved F or W. The D gene is left open where the match is weak. A row's size may be missing; if present it is once, few, many or a size class.

clone size | J gene | V gene | D gene | CDR3 protein | CDR3 DNA
. | TRBJ1-2 | TRBV6-5 | . | CASSYGNYGYTF | TGTGCCAGCAGTTACGGCAACTATGGCTACACCTTC
. | TRBJ1-1 | TRBV14 | . | CASSQDPGRGEAFF | TGTGCCAGCAGCCAAGATCCGGGTAGGGGGGAAGCTTTCTTT
. | TRBJ1-2 | TRBV6-2/TRBV6-3 | . | CASSYPTTGKGNYGYTF | TGTGCCAGCAGTTACCCGACCACAGGGAAGGGGAACTATGGCTACACCTTC
. | TRBJ1-1 | TRBV19 | . | CASSLRVNTEAFF | TGTGCCAGTAGTTTGCGGGTGAACACTGAAGCTTTCTTT
. | TRBJ1-2 | TRBV7-8 | . | CASSSPGTGSGYTF | TGTGCCAGCAGCTCCCCAGGAACGGGGTCCGGCTACACCTTC
. | TRBJ1-4 | TRBV19 | . | CASSTKTGGTNEKLFF | TGTGCCAGTAGTACGAAGACAGGAGGAACTAATGAAAAACTGTTTTTT
. | TRBJ1-4 | TRBV5-6 | TRBD1 | CASSLWGTVSNEKLFF | TGTGCCAGCAGCTTGTGGGGGACAGTCTCTAATGAAAAACTGTTTTTT
. | TRBJ2-3 | TRBV4-1 | . | CASSQDIITDTQYF | TGCGCCAGCAGCCAAGATATTATCACAGATACGCAGTATTTT
. | TRBJ1-6 | TRBV7-6 | TRBD1 | CASSSGTGNSPLHF | TGTGCCAGCAGCTCCGGGACAGGGAATTCACCCCTCCACTTT
. | TRBJ2-1 | TRBV5-8 | . | CASSLVTAYNEQFF | TGTGCCAGCAGCTTGGTGACAGCCTACAATGAGCAGTTCTTC
. | TRBJ2-7 | TRBV19 | . | CASSYTGEQYF | TGTGCCAGTAGTTACACGGGGGAGCAGTACTTC
. | TRBJ2-3 | TRBV27 | . | CASINSLGSTDTQYF | TGTGCCAGCATTAATAGTTTGGGCAGCACAGATACGCAGTATTTT
. | TRBJ2-7 | TRBV19 | . | CATRAGNNYEQYF | TGTGCCACCCGGGCGGGAAACAACTACGAGCAGTACTTC
once | TRBJ1-5 | TRBV4-1 | TRBD1 | CASSQESRRTGDQPQHF | TGCGCCAGCAGCCAAGAGTCGAGGCGGACAGGGGATCAGCCCCAGCATTTT
once | TRBJ2-1 | TRBV9 | TRBD1 | CASSDHRGSGEQFF | TGTGCCAGCAGCGACCACAGGGGATCGGGCGAGCAGTTCTTC
. | TRBJ2-1 | TRBV19 | TRBD2 | CASSIGIAGGSYNEQFF | TGTGCCAGTAGTATAGGGATAGCGGGGGGCTCCTACAATGAGCAGTTCTTC
. | TRBJ2-5 | TRBV6-2/TRBV6-3 | . | CASSYVGSQETQYF | TGTGCCAGCAGTTACGTGGGCAGTCAAGAGACCCAGTACTTC
. | TRBJ2-2 | TRBV3-1/TRBV3-2 | . | CASSRQGGGELFF | TGTGCCAGCAGCCGGCAGGGCGGCGGGGAGCTGTTTTTT
. | TRBJ1-6 | TRBV2 | . | CASSEGRGSPPLHF | TGTGCCAGCAGTGAGGGTCGGGGGTCTCCACCCCTCCACTTT
. | TRBJ1-4 | TRBV29-1 | . | CSVPGGNEKLFF | TGCAGCGTTCCGGGGGGGAATGAAAAACTGTTTTTT
. | TRBJ1-6 | TRBV6-1 | TRBD1 | CASSEAADRVVRSPLHF | TGTGCCAGCAGTGAAGCGGCGGACAGGGTTGTTAGATCACCCCTCCACTTT
. | TRBJ1-2 | TRBV7-8 | TRBD1 | CASSFRGRANYGYTF | TGTGCCAGCAGCTTCAGGGGGCGGGCTAACTATGGCTACACCTTC
. | TRBJ1-2 | TRBV19 | . | CASSTVGGTIYGYTF | TGTGCCAGTAGTACGGTTGGGGGCACCATCTATGGCTACACCTTC